This TCR beta chain was captured in a study of blood T cells in healthy people across ages. As for this clonotype: The antigen is undetermined.

Every participating donor contributed roughly 11 milliliters of peripheral blood through a draw. Total RNA amounts of at least 6 micrograms were extracted per sample. Study conclusions and caveats: Significant beta diversity loss was already apparent by age approximately 42, declining roughly linearly.

Combining a sample-barcoded 5' primer with a J-beta primer mix, a second PCR ran for about 7 to 11 cycles. TCRdb ran MiXCR on the 5' RACE reads and lists one entry per CDR3 protein. The sample shows 700,000 to 1,000,000 distinct CDR3 sequences, 40% to 50% of them seen only once. The sequenced sample was blood. This receptor was identified in a man aged 55 to 69 in good health.

CDR3 in DNA: TGTGCCAGCAGCCCAATGGGTATCGGACAGACTAATGAAAAACTGTTTTTT. This translates into CASSPMGIGQTNEKLFF. V is TRBV27 and J is TRBJ1-4, with TRBD1 as a possible D gene (6 bases). The germline V gene has CDR1 MNHEY and CDR2 SMNVEV (reference sequence). Trimming pared 6 bases from V and 2 bases from J, leaving 19 bases between. This CDR3 spans 17 amino acids.